This T cell receptor (beta chain) derives from a study of T cells after yellow fever vaccination. Study summary: Fractions of low cell number were prepared using SMART-Seq v4 Ultra Low Input. Whole-study results and caveats: Peaking on day 5 versus 15, the secondary response was faster but weaker.

The germline V gene encodes CDR1 WNHNN and CDR2 SYGVQD (reference sequence). Losses at the gene ends were 2 bases for V and 7 bases for J; bases not matched to a gene: 11. The CDR3 is 15 amino acids. This clonotype appeared a single time. What it binds is not known. The study made its TCR cDNA through 5'RACE template switching. That step introduced a universal primer site along with UMIs. A single record per CDR3 protein comes from TCRdb applying MiXCR to the 5' RACE reads. The table records 300,000 to 400,000 distinct CDR3 sequences, 12% of them present only once. The sequencing used CD4+ T cells sorted from PBMCs, collected 15 days after the yellow fever booster vaccination. The chain joins TRBV10-1 to TRBJ2-7, with 7 bases matching TRBD2. The clonotype was recovered from a man in his late teens or twenties who received the YFV17D yellow fever vaccine. The CDR3 DNA reads TGCGCCAGCAGTGAGAGCGGGGAGCTCAGGAAAGAGCAGTACTTC. This sequence encodes CASSESGELRKEQYF.